The sequence of this TCR beta chain was determined in a study of T cells in Graves' hyperthyroidism and ophthalmopathy. RNA transcripts gave rise to amplified TCR beta CDR3 regions. HTBI primers were used for first-round RT-PCR of the TCR CDR3. Using its own MiXCR run on the multiplex PCR reads, TCRdb lists one record per CDR3 protein. The sample contains approximately 520,000 distinct CDR3 sequences, roughly 25% of which appear only once. The sequence was collected from a woman aged 25 to 39 with Graves' ophthalmopathy. Sequencing was carried out using blood.

The CDR3 DNA sequence: TGTGCCAGCGGTCGACTAGCGGGGGGGTACAATGAGCAGTTCTTC. This gives the protein CASGRLAGGYNEQFF. The V and J genes are TRBV11-2 and TRBJ2-1; 14 nucleotides agree with TRBD2. The trim removed 8 bases at V and 4 bases at J, leaving 4 bases unmatched. The CDR3 totals 15 residues. Germline V gene data show CDR1 as SGHAT and CDR2 as FQNNGV.